This entry concerns a single T cell receptor (beta chain). These data belong to a study of blood T cell repertoires in COVID-19. Study as a whole: The cDNA or gDNA used as material had been derived from T cells, B-cell-depleted T cells, or PBMCs.

Authors' data handling: Amplification from reference gene primers served as the basis for estimated nucleated cell counts. Generated by immunoSEQ multiplex PCR, the TCRdb table keeps only in-frame clones and is missing some. From that table come the V and J calls and clone size; the DNA was used to work out D and trimming. Altogether approximately 110,000 clones are present, around 84% being singletons, with the ten largest covering 15%. J lost 11 bases, V lost 2 bases, and 4 bases had no gene match. Per the germline V gene, CDR1 is SNHLY and CDR2 is FYNNEI. The CDR3 sequence is 13 residues long. This rearrangement joins TRBV2 to TRBJ2-1; 9 bases line up with TRBD1. The sample taken for sequencing was peripheral blood. This TCR derives from a woman over 75 with acute or convalescent COVID-19. As DNA, the CDR3 is TGTGCCAGCAGTGAATTGGGACAGGGCCAGCAGTTCTTC. Its protein is CASSELGQGQQFF.